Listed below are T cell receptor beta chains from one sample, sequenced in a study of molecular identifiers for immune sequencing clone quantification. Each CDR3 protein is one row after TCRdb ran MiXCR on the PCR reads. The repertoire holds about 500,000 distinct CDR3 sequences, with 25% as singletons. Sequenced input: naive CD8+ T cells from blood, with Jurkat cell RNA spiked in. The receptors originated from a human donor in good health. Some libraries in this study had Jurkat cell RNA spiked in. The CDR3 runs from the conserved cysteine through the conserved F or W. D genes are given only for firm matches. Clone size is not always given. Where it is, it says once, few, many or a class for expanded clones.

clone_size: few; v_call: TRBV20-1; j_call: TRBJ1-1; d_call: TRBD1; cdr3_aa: CSARPAWTGGTEAFF; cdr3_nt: TGCAGTGCTAGACCAGCCTGGACAGGTGGGACTGAAGCTTTCTTT
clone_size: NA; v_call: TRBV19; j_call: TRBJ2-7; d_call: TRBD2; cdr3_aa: CAIRLMTSGMVYEQYF; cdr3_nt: TGTGCCATTCGCCTTATGACTAGCGGGATGGTCTACGAGCAGTACTTC
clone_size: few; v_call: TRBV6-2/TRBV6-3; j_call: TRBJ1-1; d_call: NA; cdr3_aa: CASSYWGADEAFF; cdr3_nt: TGTGCCAGCAGTTATTGGGGGGCAGATGAAGCTTTCTTT
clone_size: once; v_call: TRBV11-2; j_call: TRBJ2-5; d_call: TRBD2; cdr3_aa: CASSLDFPSSGRPQETQYF; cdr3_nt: TGTGCCAGCAGCTTAGATTTCCCGTCTAGCGGGAGGCCCCAAGAGACCCAGTACTTC
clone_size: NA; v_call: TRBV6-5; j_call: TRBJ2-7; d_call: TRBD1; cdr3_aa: CASNQGQGAYEQYF; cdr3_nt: TGTGCCAGCAACCAGGGACAGGGGGCTTACGAGCAGTACTTC
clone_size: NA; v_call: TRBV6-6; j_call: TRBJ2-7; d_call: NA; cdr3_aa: CASSYSGVYYGQYF; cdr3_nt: TGTGCCAGCAGTTACTCGGGGGTTTACTACGGGCAGTACTTC
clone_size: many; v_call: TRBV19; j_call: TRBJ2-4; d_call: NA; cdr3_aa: CASSIVVGVNIQYF; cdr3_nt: TGTGCCAGTAGTATAGTGGTCGGGGTAAACATTCAGTACTTC
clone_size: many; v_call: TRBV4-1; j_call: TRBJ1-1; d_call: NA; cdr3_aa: CASSQENSLNTEAFF; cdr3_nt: TGCGCCAGCAGCCAAGAGAACAGCTTGAACACTGAAGCTTTCTTT
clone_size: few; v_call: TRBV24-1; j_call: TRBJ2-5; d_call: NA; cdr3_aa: CATSEGPGPIKQETQYF; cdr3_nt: TGTGCCACCAGTGAGGGACCGGGACCGATCAAACAAGAGACCCAGTACTTC
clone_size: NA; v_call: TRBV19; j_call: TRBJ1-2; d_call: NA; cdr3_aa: CASIGWGLAYGYTF; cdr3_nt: TGTGCCAGTATCGGTTGGGGATTAGCCTATGGCTACACCTTC
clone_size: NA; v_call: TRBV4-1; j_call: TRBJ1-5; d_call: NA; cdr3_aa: CASSQDQWVNGNQPQHF; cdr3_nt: TGCGCCAGCAGCCAAGATCAATGGGTCAACGGCAATCAGCCCCAGCATTTT
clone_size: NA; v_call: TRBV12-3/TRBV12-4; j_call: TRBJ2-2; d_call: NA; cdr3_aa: CASSYGTGENTGELFF; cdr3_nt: TGTGCCAGCAGTTATGGGACCGGGGAGAACACCGGGGAGCTGTTTTTT
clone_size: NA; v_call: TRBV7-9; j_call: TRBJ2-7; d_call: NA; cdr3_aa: CASSFSTGVGEQYF; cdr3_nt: TGTGCCAGCAGCTTCTCCACCGGGGTGGGCGAGCAGTACTTC
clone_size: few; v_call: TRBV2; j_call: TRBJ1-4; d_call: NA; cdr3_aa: CASSEGLKSTNEKLFF; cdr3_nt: TGTGCCAGCAGCGAGGGGCTTAAGTCAACTAATGAAAAACTGTTTTTT
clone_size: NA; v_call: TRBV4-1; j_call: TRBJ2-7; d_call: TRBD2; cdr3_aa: CASSHLAGGPGYEQYF; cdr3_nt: TGCGCCAGCAGCCACTTAGCGGGGGGGCCTGGGTACGAGCAGTACTTC
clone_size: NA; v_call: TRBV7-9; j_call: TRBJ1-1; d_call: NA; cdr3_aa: CASSPGLLPPGRANTEAFF; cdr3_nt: TGTGCCAGCAGCCCGGGGTTATTACCCCCGGGGAGGGCGAACACTGAAGCTTTCTTT
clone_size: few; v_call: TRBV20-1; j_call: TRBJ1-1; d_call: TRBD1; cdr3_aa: CSARDRDPEAFF; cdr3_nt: TGCAGTGCTAGGGACAGGGACCCTGAAGCTTTCTTT
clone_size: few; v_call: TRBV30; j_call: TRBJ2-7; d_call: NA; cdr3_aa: CAWTEGRSLYEQYF; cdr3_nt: TGTGCCTGGACCGAGGGACGTTCTCTGTACGAGCAGTACTTC
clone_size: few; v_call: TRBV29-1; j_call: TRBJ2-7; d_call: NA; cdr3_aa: CSVEKEIDEQYF; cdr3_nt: TGCAGCGTTGAAAAGGAAATCGACGAGCAGTACTTC
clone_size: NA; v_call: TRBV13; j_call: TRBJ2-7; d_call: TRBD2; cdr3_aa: CASSSRGAGTSGIAAYEQYF; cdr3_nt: TGTGCCAGCAGCTCACGAGGAGCGGGAACTAGCGGGATTGCGGCCTACGAGCAGTACTTC
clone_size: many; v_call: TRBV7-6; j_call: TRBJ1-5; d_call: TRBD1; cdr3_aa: CASSLRPGQGNQPQHF; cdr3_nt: TGTGCCAGCAGCTTACGCCCGGGACAGGGGAATCAGCCCCAGCATTTT
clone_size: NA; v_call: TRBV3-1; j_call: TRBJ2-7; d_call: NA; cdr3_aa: CASSQGPNYEQYF; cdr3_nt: TGTGCCAGCAGCCAGGGACCGAACTACGAGCAGTACTTC
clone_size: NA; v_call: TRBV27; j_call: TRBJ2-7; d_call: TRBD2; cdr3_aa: CASSFGAEGTSSYEQYF; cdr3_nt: TGTGCCAGCAGTTTCGGGGCCGAGGGGACTAGCTCCTACGAGCAGTACTTC
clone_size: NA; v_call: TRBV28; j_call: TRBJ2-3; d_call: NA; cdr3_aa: CVSIQAKISTDTQYF; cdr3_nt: TGTGTCAGCATTCAAGCCAAAATCAGCACAGATACGCAGTATTTT
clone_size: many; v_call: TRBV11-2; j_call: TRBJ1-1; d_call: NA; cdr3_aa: CASSLGGGEAFF; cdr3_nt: TGTGCCAGCAGCTTAGGAGGGGGTGAAGCTTTCTTT
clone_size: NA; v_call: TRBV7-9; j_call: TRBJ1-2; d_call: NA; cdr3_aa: CASGDSYGYTF; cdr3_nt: TGTGCCAGCGGAGACAGCTATGGCTACACCTTC
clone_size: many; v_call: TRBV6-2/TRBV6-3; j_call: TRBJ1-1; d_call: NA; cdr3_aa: CASSYFLGNTEAFF; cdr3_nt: TGTGCCAGCAGTTACTTTCTGGGGAACACTGAAGCTTTCTTT
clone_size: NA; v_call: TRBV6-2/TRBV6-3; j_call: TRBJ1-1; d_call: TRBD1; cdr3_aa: CASSNTVQGAADTEAFF; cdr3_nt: TGTGCCAGCAGTAACACTGTACAGGGGGCGGCTGACACTGAAGCTTTCTTT
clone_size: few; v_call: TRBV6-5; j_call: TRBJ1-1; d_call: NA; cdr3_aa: CASKLRTPSLKAFF; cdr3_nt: TGTGCCAGCAAACTCAGGACACCGAGTTTGAAAGCTTTCTTT
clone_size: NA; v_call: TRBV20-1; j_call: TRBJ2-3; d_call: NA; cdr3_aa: CSARAGAVDTQYF; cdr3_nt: TGCAGTGCTAGGGCGGGGGCAGTAGATACGCAGTATTTT
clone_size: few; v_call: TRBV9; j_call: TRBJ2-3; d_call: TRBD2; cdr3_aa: CASSFSGGAKDTQYF; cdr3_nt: TGTGCCAGCAGCTTTAGCGGGGGGGCTAAAGATACGCAGTATTTT
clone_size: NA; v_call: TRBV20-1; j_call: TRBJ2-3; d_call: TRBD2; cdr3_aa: CSARDSGRASDTQYF; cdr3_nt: TGCAGTGCTAGAGATAGCGGGAGGGCCTCGGATACGCAGTATTTT
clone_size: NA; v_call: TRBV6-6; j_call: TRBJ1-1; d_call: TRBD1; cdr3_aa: CASSLEGAVWAEAFF; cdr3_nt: TGTGCCAGCAGCCTCGAGGGGGCGGTTTGGGCTGAAGCTTTCTTT
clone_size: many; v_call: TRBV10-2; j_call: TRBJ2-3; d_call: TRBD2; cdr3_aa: CASSSTSGRTQYF; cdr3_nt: TGCGCCAGCAGCTCTACTAGCGGGAGAACGCAGTATTTT
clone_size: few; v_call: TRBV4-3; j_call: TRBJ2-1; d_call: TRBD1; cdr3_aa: CASSQYKQGHYNEQFF; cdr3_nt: TGCGCCAGCAGCCAGTACAAACAGGGGCACTACAATGAGCAGTTCTTC
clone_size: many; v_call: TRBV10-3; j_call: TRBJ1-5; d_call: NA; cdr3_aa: CASNQPQHF; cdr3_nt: TGTGCCAGCAATCAGCCCCAGCATTTT
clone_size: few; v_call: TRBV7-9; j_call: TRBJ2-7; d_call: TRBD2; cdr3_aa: CASCLEWGTSPYF; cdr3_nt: TGTGCCAGCTGCTTAGAATGGGGGACTAGTCCGTACTTC
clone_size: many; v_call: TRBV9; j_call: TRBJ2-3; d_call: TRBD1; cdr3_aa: CASSVDGRGPDTQYF; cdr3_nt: TGTGCCAGCAGCGTAGATGGCAGGGGGCCAGATACGCAGTATTTT
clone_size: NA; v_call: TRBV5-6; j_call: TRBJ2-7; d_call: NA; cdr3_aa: CASSWGGGTYEQYF; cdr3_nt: TGTGCCAGCAGCTGGGGCGGAGGGACCTACGAGCAGTACTTC
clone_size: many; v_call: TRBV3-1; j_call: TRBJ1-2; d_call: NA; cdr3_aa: CASSQVQGIGYGYTF; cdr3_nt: TGTGCCAGCAGCCAAGTGCAGGGAATCGGCTATGGCTACACCTTC
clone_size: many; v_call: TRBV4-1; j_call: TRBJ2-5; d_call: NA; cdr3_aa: CASSQTGTGVETQYF; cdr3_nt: TGCGCCAGCAGCCAGACGGGTACAGGAGTAGAGACCCAGTACTTC
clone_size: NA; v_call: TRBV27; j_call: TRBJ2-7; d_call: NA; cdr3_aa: CASSLSGGLDEQYF; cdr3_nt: TGTGCCAGCAGTTTATCGGGGGGGCTCGACGAGCAGTACTTC
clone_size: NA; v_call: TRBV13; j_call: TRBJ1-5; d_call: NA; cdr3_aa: CASSLGDTNQPQHF; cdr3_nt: TGTGCCAGCAGCCTAGGGGACACCAATCAGCCCCAGCATTTT
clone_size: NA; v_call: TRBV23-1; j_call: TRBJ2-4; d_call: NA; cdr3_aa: CASGPITTEPTKNIQYF; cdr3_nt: TGCGCCAGCGGACCAATAACGACAGAACCCACTAAAAACATTCAGTACTTC
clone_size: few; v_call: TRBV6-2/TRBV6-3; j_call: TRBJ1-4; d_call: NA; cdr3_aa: CASSSPGPTTTNEKLFF; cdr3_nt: TGTGCCAGCAGTTCCCCAGGGCCCACGACAACTAATGAAAAACTGTTTTTT
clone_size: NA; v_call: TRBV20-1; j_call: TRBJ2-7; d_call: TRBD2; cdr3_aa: CSAREVGTTAYEQYF; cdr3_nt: TGCAGTGCTAGAGAGGTTGGGACTACGGCCTACGAGCAGTACTTC